This T cell receptor beta chain stems from a study of T-cell reconstitution after alpha-beta-depleted transplantation in children. This clonotype was seen only a few times. CDR3 length: 12 residues. Germline CDR1 and CDR2: SQVTM and ANQGSEA. V was cut by 7 bases and J by 2 bases, with 9 bases left in between. Using unique molecular identifiers, the investigators prepared the TCRbeta library. TCRdb reanalysed the PCR reads using MiXCR and keeps one entry per CDR3 protein. This repertoire shows about 600,000 distinct CDR3 sequences, roughly 13% found once; its top ten account for about 2.2%. The receptor was derived from a male patient younger than 18 who had a stem cell transplant for acute myeloid leukemia, so the T cells may come from the graft donor. Source: PBMCs, mostly from graft donor cells, taken 360 days after TCRalphabeta/CD19-depleted stem cell transplant. The chain combines TRBV29-1 with TRBJ1-3; D is unresolved. The CDR3 coding sequence is TGCAGCGCCCCTGGTCCTGGAAACACCATATATTTT. It yields the protein CSAPGPGNTIYF. Variable domain in full (rest from reference TRBV29-1 and TRBJ1-3): SAVISQKPSRDICQRGTSLTIQCQVDSQVTMMFWYRQQPGQSLTLIATANQGSEATYESGFVIDKFPISRPNLTFSTLTVSNMSPEDSSIYLCSAPGPGNTIYFGEGSWLTVV.